The rows below give T cell receptor beta chains drawn from one sample of a study of blood T cells in healthy people across ages. TCRdb itself ran the 5' RACE reads through MiXCR, one entry per CDR3 protein. The repertoire has 1.6 million or so distinct CDR3 sequences, almost 35% of them found once; the top ten carry 11%. The sequencing input was blood. The source is a woman aged 25 to 39 in good health. CDR3s include the opening cysteine and the closing phenylalanine or tryptophan. A D gene is named only where the DNA matches it firmly. Where a row states a size, it is once, few, many or the class of an expanded clone; other rows omit it.

V	J	D	size	CDR3	DNA
TRBV7-6	TRBJ2-5	TRBD2	NA	CASSLRIASGGVETQYF	TGTGCCAGCAGCTTAAGGATAGCCAGCGGGGGGGTAGAGACCCAGTACTTC
TRBV6-5	TRBJ2-7	NA	NA	CAGRMTGESYEQYF	TGTGCCGGCAGGATGACAGGCGAGTCCTACGAGCAGTACTTC
TRBV7-9	TRBJ2-7	TRBD2	few	CASSPHGSGSHEQYF	TGTGCCAGCAGCCCCCACGGTAGCGGGAGTCACGAGCAGTACTTC
TRBV7-8	TRBJ2-5	TRBD2	NA	CASSLPPSGGETQYF	TGTGCCAGCAGCTTACCGCCTAGCGGGGGTGAGACCCAGTACTTC
TRBV20-1	TRBJ2-7	NA	many	CSARDSPYEQYF	TGCAGTGCAAGGGACTCCCCCTACGAGCAGTACTTC
TRBV6-6	TRBJ1-2	NA	few	CASSYSVQATDGYTF	TGTGCCAGCAGTTACTCGGTCCAGGCAACAGATGGCTACACCTTC
TRBV3-1	TRBJ2-7	NA	many	CASSPQTATYEQYF	TGTGCCAGCAGCCCCCAAACCGCCACCTACGAGCAGTACTTC
TRBV18	TRBJ2-1	TRBD2	few	CASSLRISGAEETQFF	TGTGCCAGCTCACTTCGCATTAGCGGGGCTGAAGAGACCCAGTTCTTC
TRBV4-2	TRBJ2-7	NA	few	CASSQERDSGAYEQYF	TGTGCCAGCAGCCAAGAGCGGGACAGCGGAGCCTACGAGCAGTACTTC
TRBV18	TRBJ1-2	NA	NA	CASSTRQDNYTF	TGTGCCAGCTCAACTCGACAGGACAACTACACCTTC
TRBV2	TRBJ2-2	TRBD2	NA	CASSERVGLGSGKAGELFF	TGTGCCAGCAGTGAACGAGTGGGACTGGGTAGCGGGAAAGCCGGGGAGCTGTTTTTT
TRBV20-1	TRBJ2-7	NA	few	CSAREAGPYEQYF	TGCAGTGCTAGAGAGGCCGGCCCCTACGAGCAGTACTTC
TRBV6-6	TRBJ2-5	NA	NA	CASSPEHEQYF	TGTGCCAGCAGTCCCGAACATGAGCAGTACTTC
TRBV10-3	TRBJ2-2	NA	NA	CATWDAEVGGELFF	TGTGCCACCTGGGACGCCGAGGTTGGTGGGGAGCTGTTTTTT
TRBV10-2	TRBJ2-7	NA	few	CASSDPNTYEQYF	TGCGCCAGTTCGGATCCAAACACATACGAGCAGTACTTC
TRBV6-5	TRBJ2-1	NA	few	CASSSAGGNNEQFF	TGTGCCAGCAGTTCCGCGGGCGGGAACAATGAGCAGTTCTTC
TRBV3-1	TRBJ2-3	TRBD2	NA	CASSHGLAGATDTQYF	TGTGCCAGCAGCCACGGACTAGCGGGAGCCACAGATACGCAGTATTTT
TRBV9	TRBJ1-2	NA	few	CASSIQGYGYTF	TGTGCCAGCAGCATACAGGGCTATGGCTACACCTTC
TRBV29-1	TRBJ1-2	NA	few	CSAPTGPEGYTF	TGCAGCGCCCCGACGGGCCCCGAGGGCTACACCTTC
TRBV3-1	TRBJ2-7	TRBD2	NA	CASSHHHRGGTSGACEQYF	TGTGCCAGCAGCCACCACCATCGGGGGGGGACTAGCGGGGCCTGCGAGCAGTACTTC
TRBV5-1	TRBJ1-1	TRBD1	NA	CASSSPTETGGTEAFF	TGCGCCAGCAGCTCCCCGACGGAGACAGGGGGCACTGAAGCTTTCTTT
TRBV12-3/TRBV12-4	TRBJ1-6	NA	few	CASSFGQGRRALHF	TGTGCCAGCAGTTTCGGGCAGGGGCGTCGGGCCCTCCACTTT
TRBV20-1	TRBJ1-4	NA	NA	CSARQFVGEKLFF	TGCAGTGCTAGACAGTTCGTCGGTGAAAAACTGTTTTTT
TRBV7-9	TRBJ2-6	NA	NA	CASSWGLGTGANVLTF	TGTGCCAGCAGCTGGGGACTGGGAACTGGGGCCAACGTCCTGACTTTC
TRBV4-2	TRBJ2-5	TRBD2	NA	CASSQETGGVAETQYF	TGTGCCAGCAGCCAAGAGACGGGGGGGGTGGCGGAGACCCAGTACTTC
TRBV12-3/TRBV12-4	TRBJ2-3	NA	NA	CASSLGTTDTPYF	TGTGCCAGCAGTTTAGGGACCACAGATACGCCGTATTTT
TRBV7-9	TRBJ2-1	TRBD1	NA	CASSLGTGKPNEQFF	TGTGCCAGCAGCTTAGGGACAGGGAAGCCGAATGAGCAGTTCTTC
TRBV9	TRBJ2-5	NA	NA	CASSDPDQETQYF	TGTGCCAGCAGCGACCCGGATCAAGAGACCCAGTACTTC
TRBV12-3/TRBV12-4	TRBJ1-3	NA	NA	CASSLVQLLSGNTIYF	TGTGCCAGCAGTTTAGTTCAGCTACTCTCTGGAAACACCATATATTTT
TRBV2	TRBJ1-2	NA	once	CAGTELAGANYGYTF	TGTGCCGGCACCGAACTGGCAGGAGCTAACTATGGCTACACCTTC
TRBV7-8	TRBJ2-7	NA	few	CASSPPETLAYEQYF	TGTGCCAGCAGCCCCCCCGAGACATTGGCCTACGAGCAGTACTTC
TRBV7-2	TRBJ2-5	TRBD1	NA	CASSFRQGAWETQYF	TGTGCCAGCAGTTTCCGACAGGGGGCTTGGGAGACCCAGTACTTC
TRBV5-1	TRBJ2-1	NA	NA	CASSLPRDGTYNEQFF	TGCGCCAGCAGCTTGCCAAGGGACGGCACCTACAATGAGCAGTTCTTC
TRBV20-1	TRBJ1-2	NA	NA	CSAVPRDYRAGGYTF	TGCAGTGCCGTCCCGAGAGATTACAGGGCAGGTGGCTACACCTTC
TRBV10-3	TRBJ2-7	TRBD1	NA	CAIRSDRDHSEQYF	TGTGCCATCAGATCCGACAGGGATCATAGCGAGCAGTACTTC
TRBV11-2	TRBJ2-1	NA	NA	CASSLSGSKSYNEQFF	TGTGCCAGCAGCTTATCCGGGTCCAAATCCTACAATGAGCAGTTCTTC
TRBV7-2	TRBJ2-1	NA	NA	CASSPGGRGYRSYNEQFF	TGTGCCAGCAGCCCCGGTGGCAGGGGATACCGCTCCTACAATGAGCAGTTCTTC
TRBV6-1	TRBJ2-5	TRBD1	NA	CASSDFWGQWETQYF	TGTGCCAGCAGTGACTTCTGGGGACAGTGGGAGACCCAGTACTTC
TRBV11-2	TRBJ1-2	NA	few	CASSHDYNYGYTF	TGTGCCAGCAGCCATGACTATAACTATGGCTACACCTTC
TRBV6-1	TRBJ1-2	NA	NA	CASSHLIGRFAHGYTF	TGTGCCAGCAGTCACCTCATCGGACGATTTGCCCATGGCTACACCTTC
TRBV28	TRBJ1-1	NA	NA	CAAGRTEAFF	TGTGCCGCGGGTCGGACTGAAGCTTTCTTT
TRBV18	TRBJ1-1	NA	NA	CASSLPGGLKTEAFF	TGTGCCAGCTCATTACCGGGGGGGCTGAAAACTGAAGCTTTCTTT
TRBV20-1	TRBJ2-5	TRBD2	NA	CSAPTSGGAKTQYF	TGCAGTGCACCTACTAGCGGGGGGGCCAAGACCCAGTACTTC
TRBV29-1	TRBJ2-5	NA	NA	CSVVGQGGTTGTQYF	TGCAGCGTTGTTGGCCAGGGCGGCACCACAGGGACCCAGTACTTC
TRBV6-5	TRBJ2-3	NA	NA	CASRPFPAFADTQYF	TGTGCCAGCAGACCCTTCCCGGCGTTTGCAGATACGCAGTATTTT
TRBV7-2	TRBJ1-2	NA	NA	CASSLERTNYGYTF	TGTGCCAGCAGCTTAGAACGGACTAACTATGGCTACACCTTC
TRBV5-1	TRBJ2-5	TRBD1	many	CASSLGQGREQYF	TGTGCCAGCAGCCTTGGACAGGGGAGGGAGCAGTACTTC
TRBV5-1	TRBJ2-1	TRBD1	NA	CASSPRRTGNNEQFF	TGCGCCAGCAGCCCCCGTAGGACAGGGAATAATGAGCAGTTCTTC
TRBV20-1	TRBJ2-7	NA	NA	CSARDRGRRYEQYF	TGCAGTGCTAGAGATCGCGGCAGACGCTACGAGCAGTACTTC
TRBV18	TRBJ2-5	NA	NA	CASSPSEVPSIQYF	TGTGCCAGCTCACCCTCTGAGGTTCCATCGATCCAGTACTTC
TRBV5-1	TRBJ2-3	TRBD2	few	CASSLGWTSGVADTQYF	TGCGCCAGCAGCTTGGGCTGGACTAGCGGGGTGGCAGATACGCAGTATTTT
TRBV6-5	TRBJ2-6	NA	NA	CASSPGFLGGANVLTF	TGTGCCAGCAGTCCAGGGTTTTTGGGTGGGGCCAACGTCCTGACTTTC
TRBV20-1	TRBJ1-2	NA	few	CGAHTTPSGAGYGYTF	TGCGGTGCTCACACTACTCCATCGGGGGCCGGCTATGGCTACACCTTC
TRBV7-2	TRBJ2-3	NA	few	CASSSDPPGTQYF	TGTGCCAGCAGCTCAGACCCGCCCGGGACGCAGTATTTT
TRBV20-1	TRBJ2-3	TRBD2	NA	CSASWAGGPSTDTQYF	TGCAGTGCTAGTTGGGCGGGGGGCCCTAGCACAGATACGCAGTATTTT
TRBV20-1	TRBJ2-7	NA	NA	CSAKDEQYF	TGCAGTGCTAAGGACGAGCAGTACTTC
TRBV14	TRBJ1-2	NA	few	CASSGFGDGKSYTF	TGTGCCAGCAGTGGTTTTGGGGACGGGAAAAGCTACACCTTC
TRBV7-9	TRBJ2-5	NA	few	CASSPLFGLETQYF	TGTGCCAGCAGCCCCCTCTTCGGGTTAGAGACCCAGTACTTC
TRBV6-6	TRBJ2-1	NA	NA	CATGRVVRSYNEQFF	TGTGCCACTGGACGGGTGGTTAGGTCCTACAATGAGCAGTTCTTC
TRBV28	TRBJ2-7	TRBD1	NA	CASSPGGSSPYEQYF	TGTGCCAGCAGTCCAGGGGGATCGTCGCCCTACGAGCAGTACTTC